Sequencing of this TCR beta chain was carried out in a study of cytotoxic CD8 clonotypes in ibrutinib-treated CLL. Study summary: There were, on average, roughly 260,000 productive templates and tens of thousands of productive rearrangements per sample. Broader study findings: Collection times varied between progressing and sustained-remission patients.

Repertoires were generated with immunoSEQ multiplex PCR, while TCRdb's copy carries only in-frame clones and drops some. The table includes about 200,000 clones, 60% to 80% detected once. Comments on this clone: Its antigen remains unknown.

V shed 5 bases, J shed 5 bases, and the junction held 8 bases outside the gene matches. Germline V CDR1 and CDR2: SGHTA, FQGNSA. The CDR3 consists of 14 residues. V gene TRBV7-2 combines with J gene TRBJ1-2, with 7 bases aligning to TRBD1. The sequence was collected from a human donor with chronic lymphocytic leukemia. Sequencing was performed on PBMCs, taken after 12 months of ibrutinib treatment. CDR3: CASSDRDREYGYTF. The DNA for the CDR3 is TGTGCCAGCAGCGACCGGGACAGAGAGTATGGCTACACCTTC.